Sequencing of this T cell receptor (beta chain) was carried out in a study of regulatory T cells in long-lasting Graves disease. Study outcomes and limitations: Newly diagnosed Graves' patients had higher TCR diversity than persistent ones.

Arm-PCR of CDR3 regions and iRepertoire HTBI primers were the basis on which TCR beta libraries were built. TCRdb reprocessed the multiplex PCR reads via MiXCR and lists one record per CDR3 protein. In the table there are roughly 500,000 distinct CDR3 sequences, around 12% of which are singletons. Germline CDR1 and CDR2: ENHRY and SYGVKD. This CDR3 region has 15 residues. Trimming took 2 bases from V and 0 from J, leaving 9 bases between them. Time point indicated: newly diagnosed GD, antithyroid drugs for less than 3 months. RNA from PBMCs was the source of the TCR library. This clonotype was detected a few times. Antigen specificity is unknown. The same sample was also used in a study of T cells in Graves' hyperthyroidism and ophthalmopathy. That work states: Patients showing uncontrolled infection, other autoimmune disease, pregnancy or lactation were ineligible. HTBI primers drove first-round RT-PCR of the TCR CDR3. The model foresaw ophthalmopathy a median approximately 6.1 months prior to onset.

The chain has TRBV10-3 and TRBJ2-3; D is unresolved. The sequences come from peripheral blood mononuclear cells (PBMCs), collected at new diagnosis, from a patient treated with antithyroid drugs. The TCR was taken from a woman aged 25 to 39 with Graves disease. The CDR3 spells CAISEVLASTDTQYF. DNA of the CDR3: TGTGCCATCAGTGAGGTACTCGCCAGCACAGATACGCAGTATTTT.